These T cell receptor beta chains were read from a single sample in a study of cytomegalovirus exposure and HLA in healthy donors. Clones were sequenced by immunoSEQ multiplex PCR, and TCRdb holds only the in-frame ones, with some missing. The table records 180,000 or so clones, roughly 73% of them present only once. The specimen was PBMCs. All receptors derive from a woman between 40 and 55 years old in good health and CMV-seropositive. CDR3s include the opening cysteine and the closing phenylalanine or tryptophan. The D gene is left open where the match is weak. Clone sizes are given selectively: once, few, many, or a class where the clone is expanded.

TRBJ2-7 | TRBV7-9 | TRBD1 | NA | CASRAGTGWDYEQYF | TGTGCCAGCAGGGCCGGGACAGGGTGGGACTACGAGCAGTACTTC
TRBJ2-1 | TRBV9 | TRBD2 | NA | CASSAQAGGLYNEQFF | TGTGCCAGCAGCGCCCAAGCGGGAGGGCTCTACAATGAGCAGTTCTTC
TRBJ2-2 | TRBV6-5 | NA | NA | CASSSQGIVTGELFF | TGTGCCAGCAGTTCTCAGGGGATTGTCACCGGGGAGCTGTTTTTT
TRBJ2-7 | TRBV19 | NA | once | CASSGGSDEQYF | TGTGCCAGTAGTGGGGGCTCGGACGAGCAGTACTTC
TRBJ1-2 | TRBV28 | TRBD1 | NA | CASFTGQSYGYTF | TGTGCCAGCTTTACGGGACAGAGCTATGGCTACACCTTC
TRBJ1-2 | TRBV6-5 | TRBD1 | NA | CASSYPGQGHYGYTF | TGTGCCAGCAGTTACCCGGGACAGGGCCACTATGGCTACACCTTC
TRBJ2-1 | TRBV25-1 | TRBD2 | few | CASSVLAGGYNEQFF | TGTGCCAGCAGTGTACTAGCGGGAGGATACAATGAGCAGTTCTTC
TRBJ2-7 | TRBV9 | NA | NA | CASSVRTGVGEQYF | TGTGCCAGCAGCGTCCGGACCGGGGTGGGCGAGCAGTACTTC
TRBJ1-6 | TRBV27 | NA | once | CASSLNSYRGSPLHF | TGTGCCAGCAGTTTAAACTCGTACCGGGGTTCACCCCTCCACTTT
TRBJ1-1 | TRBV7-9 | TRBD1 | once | CASSAQQGAGTEAFF | TGTGCCAGCAGCGCCCAACAGGGGGCGGGGACTGAAGCTTTCTTT
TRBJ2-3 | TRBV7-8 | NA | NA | CASSLASRPDTQYF | TGTGCCAGCAGCTTAGCGTCGCGGCCAGATACGCAGTATTTT
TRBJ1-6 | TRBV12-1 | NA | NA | CASSSRDRSSYNSPLHF | TGTGCCAGCAGCTCCAGGGACAGGAGCTCCTATAATTCACCCCTCCACTTT
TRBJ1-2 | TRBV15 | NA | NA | CATSSGGQGYGYTF | TGTGCCACCAGCAGCGGGGGGCAGGGCTATGGCTACACCTTC
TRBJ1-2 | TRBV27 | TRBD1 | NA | CASSHRDSGYTF | TGTGCCAGCAGTCACCGGGACAGCGGCTACACCTTC
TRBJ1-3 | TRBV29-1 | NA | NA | CSVGQGFGNTIYF | TGCAGCGTTGGGCAGGGATTCGGAAACACCATATATTTT
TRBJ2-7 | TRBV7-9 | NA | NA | CSSSPVGGGQGTHEQYF | TGTTCCAGCAGCCCAGTAGGTGGAGGTCAGGGGACCCACGAGCAGTACTTC
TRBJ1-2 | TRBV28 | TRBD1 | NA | CASSFLTGVYGYTF | TGTGCCAGCAGTTTCCTGACAGGGGTGTATGGCTACACCTTC
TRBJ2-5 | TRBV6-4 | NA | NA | CASSVEQGKTQYF | TGTGCCAGCAGTGTGGAGCAGGGAAAGACCCAGTACTTC
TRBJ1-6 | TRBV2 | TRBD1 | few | CASRRQGPNNSPLHF | TGTGCCAGCAGAAGACAGGGGCCCAATAATTCACCCCTCCACTTT
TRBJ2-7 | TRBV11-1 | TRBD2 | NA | CASSFDLAAFSYEQYF | TGTGCCAGCAGCTTCGACCTAGCGGCCTTCTCCTACGAGCAGTACTTC
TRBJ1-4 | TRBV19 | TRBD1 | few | CASSQGRTGEKLFF | TGTGCCAGTAGCCAGGGGAGGACAGGAGAAAAACTGTTTTTT
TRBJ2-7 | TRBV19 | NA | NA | CASSMGRRGEYEQYF | TGTGCCAGTAGTATGGGGAGGCGTGGAGAATACGAGCAGTACTTC
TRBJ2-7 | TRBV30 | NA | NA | CAWSAGGSSYEQYF | TGTGCCTGGAGTGCCGGGGGTAGCTCCTACGAGCAGTACTTC
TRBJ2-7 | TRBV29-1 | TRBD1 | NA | CSVDKGQGNSYEQYF | TGCAGCGTTGATAAGGGACAGGGAAACTCCTACGAGCAGTACTTC
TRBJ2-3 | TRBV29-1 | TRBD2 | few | CSVEKRPSGRAADTQYF | TGCAGCGTTGAAAAAAGGCCAAGCGGGAGGGCTGCAGATACGCAGTATTTT
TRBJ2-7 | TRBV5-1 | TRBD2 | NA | CASSPYTGTSGGPLQQYF | TGCGCCAGCAGCCCCTACACCGGGACTAGCGGGGGGCCGTTGCAGCAGTACTTC
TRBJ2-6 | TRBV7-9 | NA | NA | CASSSRVFGANVLTF | TGTGCCAGCAGCTCCAGGGTATTCGGGGCCAACGTCCTGACTTTC
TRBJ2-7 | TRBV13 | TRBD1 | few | CASSPGTGADEQYF | TGTGCCAGCAGCCCGGGGACAGGGGCGGACGAGCAGTACTTC
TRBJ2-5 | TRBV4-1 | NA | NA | CASSPKYGTWETQYF | TGCGCCAGCAGCCCAAAGTACGGGACTTGGGAGACCCAGTACTTC
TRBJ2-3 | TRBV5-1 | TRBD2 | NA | CASSLAGGPTDTQYF | TGCGCCAGCAGCTTGGCGGGGGGTCCCACAGATACGCAGTATTTT
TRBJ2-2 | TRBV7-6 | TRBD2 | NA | CASSSGVAGGTGELFF | TGTGCCAGCAGCTCGGGGGTAGCGGGAGGAACCGGGGAGCTGTTTTTT
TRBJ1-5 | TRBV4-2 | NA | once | CASSQSYREINQPQHF | TGTGCCAGCAGCCAGTCTTACAGGGAAATTAATCAGCCCCAGCATTTT
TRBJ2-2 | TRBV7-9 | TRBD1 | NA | CASSLTSGDRVNTGELFF | TGTGCCAGCAGCTTAACTTCAGGGGACAGGGTGAACACCGGGGAGCTGTTTTTT
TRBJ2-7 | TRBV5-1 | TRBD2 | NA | CASSFSSGRANEQYF | TGCGCCAGCAGCTTCTCTAGCGGGAGAGCCAACGAGCAGTACTTC
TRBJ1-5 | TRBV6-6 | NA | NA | CASSYSRPVGGQPQHF | TGTGCCAGCAGTTACTCCAGACCCGTTGGAGGTCAGCCCCAGCATTTT